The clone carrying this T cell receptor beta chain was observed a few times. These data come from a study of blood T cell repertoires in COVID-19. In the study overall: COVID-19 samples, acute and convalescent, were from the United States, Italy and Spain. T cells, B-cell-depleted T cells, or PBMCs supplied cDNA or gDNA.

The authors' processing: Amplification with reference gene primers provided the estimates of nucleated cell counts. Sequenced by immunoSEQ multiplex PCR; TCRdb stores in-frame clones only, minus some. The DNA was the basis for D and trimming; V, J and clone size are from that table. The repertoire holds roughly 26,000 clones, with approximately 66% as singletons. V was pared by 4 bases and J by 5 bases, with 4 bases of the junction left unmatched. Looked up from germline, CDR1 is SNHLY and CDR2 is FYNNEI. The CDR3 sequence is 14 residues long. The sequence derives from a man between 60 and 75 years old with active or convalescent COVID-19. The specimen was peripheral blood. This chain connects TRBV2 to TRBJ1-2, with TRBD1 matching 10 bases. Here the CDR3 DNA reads TGTGCCAGCAGTGGACAGGGGGCAAGGTATGGCTACACCTTC. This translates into CASSGQGARYGYTF.